A selection of T cell receptor beta chains follows, all from one sample in a study of beta chain features in type 1 diabetes. Using immunoSEQ multiplex PCR, the repertoire was profiled, and TCRdb retains in-frame clones only, with some absent. This repertoire shows 680,000 or so clones, 15% found once; its top ten account for 0.093%. Material for sequencing was naive CD4+ T cells from blood. The receptors come from a man aged 18 to 30 in good health. Both conserved end residues are part of each CDR3. Each record gives: D gene, clone size, J gene, V gene, CDR3 DNA, CDR3 protein. A D gene is named only where the DNA matches it firmly. Rows give clone size only sometimes, using once, few, many, or a class for an expanded clone.

>TRBD2|few|TRBJ2-7|TRBV18
TGTGCCAGCTCACCACCGGGTGGGCTAGCGGTCTACGAGCAGTACTTC
CASSPPGGLAVYEQYF
>NA|once|TRBJ2-2|TRBV5-1
TGCGCCAGCAGCCCCCCAGGGGCAGACACCGGGGAGCTGTTTTTT
CASSPPGADTGELFF
>TRBD1|NA|TRBJ1-2|TRBV9
TGTGCCAGCAGCGAGGGGGCGGGAAGGTATGGCTACACCTTC
CASSEGAGRYGYTF
>TRBD1|few|TRBJ2-4|TRBV5-4
TGTGCCAGCAGCTACGCAGGGGGCAGAGCCAAAAACATTCAGTACTTC
CASSYAGGRAKNIQYF
>TRBD1|NA|TRBJ2-2|TRBV10-3
TGTGCCATCAGACCAGGGGGCACCGGGGAGCTGTTTTTT
CAIRPGGTGELFF
>NA|NA|TRBJ2-5|TRBV19
TGTGCCAGTAGTATCGGGCAGGGGAGGAAGACCCAGTACTTC
CASSIGQGRKTQYF
>NA|NA|TRBJ2-5|TRBV5-1
TGCGCCAGCAGCTTGGGAGGTTTCCAAGAGACCCAGTACTTC
CASSLGGFQETQYF
>NA|NA|TRBJ1-2|TRBV30
TGTGCCTGGAGTGTGAGGGATGGCTACACCTTC
CAWSVRDGYTF
>NA|few|TRBJ2-3|TRBV11-1
TGTGCCAGCAGCTCAACCCGGGAGAGAGATACGCAGTATTTT
CASSSTRERDTQYF
>NA|few|TRBJ2-3|TRBV18
TGTGCCAGCTCACCGACGGTTAAGGATACGCAGTATTTT
CASSPTVKDTQYF
>NA|few|TRBJ2-7|TRBV23-1
TGCGCCAGCAGTCAATCTTACACGGGCTACGAGCAGTACTTC
CASSQSYTGYEQYF
>NA|NA|TRBJ2-7|TRBV27
TGTGCCAGCACCCGGGACGGTTTACTTCCCTACGAGCAGTACTTC
CASTRDGLLPYEQYF
>NA|NA|TRBJ1-2|TRBV7-9
TGCGCCACCCCAGGCGGGAATAACTATGGCTACACCTTC
CATPGGNNYGYTF
>NA|NA|TRBJ1-2|TRBV11-2
TGTGCCAGCAGCCCACCCTGGGTGCCCCGGACCTATGGCTACACCTTC
CASSPPWVPRTYGYTF
>NA|few|TRBJ1-2|TRBV19
TGTGCCAGCAGGGAGGGACCGAATAACTATGGCTACACCTTC
CASREGPNNYGYTF
>NA|NA|TRBJ1-5|TRBV27
TGTGCCAGCAGTCTAGCCCCTAATCAGCCCCAGCATTTT
CASSLAPNQPQHF
>NA|NA|TRBJ1-1|TRBV29-1
TGCAGCGTTGAGGGCAGACTGAACACTGAAGCTTTCTTT
CSVEGRLNTEAFF
>TRBD1|NA|TRBJ2-7|TRBV7-2
TGTGCCAGCAGCTTAGGACAGGGGTGGACCTACGAGCAGTACTTC
CASSLGQGWTYEQYF
>NA|few|TRBJ1-5|TRBV18
TGTGCCAGCTCACTAGCTTCAGGGAGCGATCAGCCCCAGCATTTT
CASSLASGSDQPQHF
>NA|NA|TRBJ2-7|TRBV27
TGTGCCAGCAGACCTATTGGAACGACAGGTGAACAGTACTTC
CASRPIGTTGEQYF
>TRBD1|few|TRBJ1-2|TRBV6-5
TGTGCCAGCAGGTTAACAGGGGGCTATGGCTACACCTTC
CASRLTGGYGYTF
>NA|NA|TRBJ1-5|TRBV30
TGTGCCTGGAGTGGAGTCGCGGGGTTCAATCAGCCCCAGCATTTT
CAWSGVAGFNQPQHF
>NA|few|TRBJ2-7|TRBV10-3
TGTGCCATCAGTGAAAGGGATCGATCCAACGAGCAGTACTTC
CAISERDRSNEQYF
>NA|few|TRBJ2-6|TRBV27
TGTGCCAGCTGGAGAGGGGGCTCTGGGGCCAACGTCCTGACTTTC
CASWRGGSGANVLTF
>NA|NA|TRBJ2-1|TRBV19
TGTGCCAGTAGCCCAACGGCCCCAGTACGGGGCTACAATGAGCAGTTCTTC
CASSPTAPVRGYNEQFF
>TRBD1|NA|TRBJ1-2|TRBV30
TGTGCCTGGGGGACAGGGAACTTGCCTAACTATGGCTACACCTTC
CAWGTGNLPNYGYTF
>TRBD1|few|TRBJ2-4|TRBV18
TGTGCCAGCTCACCTCGGGACAGGGGCGACATTCAGTACTTC
CASSPRDRGDIQYF
>NA|few|TRBJ2-6|TRBV18
TGTGCCAGCTCACCATTGAGTCCTGGGGCCAACGTCCTGACTTTC
CASSPLSPGANVLTF
>NA|few|TRBJ1-5|TRBV19
TGTGCCAGTAGTATTGAGGGTAACCAGCCCCAGCATTTT
CASSIEGNQPQHF
>TRBD2|few|TRBJ2-7|TRBV28
TGTGCCAGCAGAGGGGGGCTAGCGGGAGTCAACGAGCAGTACTTC
CASRGGLAGVNEQYF
>NA|few|TRBJ1-1|TRBV7-7
TGTGCCAGCAGCTTATCGACGGACACTGAAGCTTTCTTT
CASSLSTDTEAFF
>TRBD1|NA|TRBJ1-5|TRBV2
TGTGCCAGCAGTGAACAGGACAGGGGCAATCAGCCCCAGCATTTT
CASSEQDRGNQPQHF
>TRBD2|few|TRBJ2-5|TRBV2
TGTGCCAGCAGGGGGACTAGTAAGGGCTGGACCCAAGAGACCCAGTACTTC
CASRGTSKGWTQETQYF
>TRBD2|NA|TRBJ2-5|TRBV7-2
TGTGCCAGCAGCTTAGGGTCTAGCGGGGCGCAAGAGACCCAGTACTTC
CASSLGSSGAQETQYF
>NA|few|TRBJ2-5|TRBV5-1
TGCGCCAGCAGCTTGGGCAGGAGCTCACAAGAGACCCAGTACTTC
CASSLGRSSQETQYF
>NA|few|TRBJ2-5|TRBV4-1
TGCGCCAGCAGCCGTATAGTAGGACAAGAGACCCAGTACTTC
CASSRIVGQETQYF
>TRBD2|few|TRBJ2-1|TRBV5-1
TGCGCCAGCAGCAAAACCGGGACTAGCGATGAGCAGTTCTTC
CASSKTGTSDEQFF
>TRBD1|NA|TRBJ2-7|TRBV7-9
TGTGCCAGCAGTGGGGACAGGGCGTTTCAGCCCTACGAGCAGTACTTC
CASSGDRAFQPYEQYF
>TRBD2|few|TRBJ2-3|TRBV18
TGTGCCAGCTCAGGAGCGGGGGGGCCAACAGATACGCAGTATTTT
CASSGAGGPTDTQYF
>TRBD2|NA|TRBJ2-1|TRBV10-3
TGTGCCACAAGGACTAGCGGGGATAACAATGAGCAGTTCTTC
CATRTSGDNNEQFF
>NA|NA|TRBJ2-3|TRBV7-2
TGTGCCAGCAGCTTAAAGAGGGGAGTCCCAGATACGCAGTATTTT
CASSLKRGVPDTQYF